This T cell receptor beta chain emerged from a study of control samples from healthy donors and cancer patients. Data came from immunoSEQ multiplex PCR; TCRdb stores just in-frame clones and leaves some out. The sample shows about 110,000 clones, 85% to 90% of them seen only once. Germline CDR1 and CDR2: SGDLS and YYNGEE. V was pared by 0 bases and J by 7 bases, with 13 bases between. The CDR3 spans 15 residues. This sequence joins TRBV9 and TRBJ2-2; a weak D match, TRBD2 (5 bases). Sequenced: blood. The source of this sequence is a woman aged 45-65 years in good health. The CDR3 protein is CASSVGQTRIGELFF. In nucleotides, the CDR3 is TGTGCCAGCAGCGTAGGACAAACTAGGATCGGGGAGCTGTTTTTT.